Listed here are 32 T cell receptor beta chains from one sample, sequenced in a study of T-cell reconstitution after alpha-beta-depleted transplantation in children. The library targeted TCRbeta and was prepared with unique molecular identifiers. TCRdb re-derived calls from the PCR reads in MiXCR, one entry per CDR3 protein. The table shows some 310,000 distinct CDR3 sequences, with more than 20% occurring only once. Specimen: PBMCs, mostly from graft donor cells, collected 180 days after TCRalphabeta/CD19-depleted stem cell transplant. These receptors were obtained from a male patient between 5 and 17 years old who had a stem cell transplant for acute lymphoblastic leukemia, so the T cells may come from the graft donor.

The chain has TRBV4-1 and TRBJ1-4; tentative D call: TRBD1 (6 bases). Germline V gene sequence: CDR1 MGHRA, CDR2 YSYEKL. Trimming left V 1 base short and J 8 bases short, with 14 bases between. This CDR3 region has 15 residues. The CDR3: CASSQVLTGGEKLFF. The CDR3 DNA reads TGCGCCAGCAGCCAAGTTCTGACAGGAGGGGAAAAACTGTTTTTT.

This clonotype appeared a few times. The chain combines TRBV5-1 with TRBJ2-2, with 8 bases matching TRBD1. V trimming: 9 bases; J trimming: 0 bases; junction bases outside the gene matches: 4. In germline, CDR1 is SGHRS, CDR2 YFSETQ. The CDR3 has 14 amino acids. CDR3 nucleotides: TGCGCCACAAGGACAGGGTCGAACACCGGGGAGCTGTTTTTT. Translated: CATRTGSNTGELFF.

The chain recombines TRBV24-1 with TRBJ2-1, with 11 nucleotides matching TRBD1. CDR1 is KGHDR and CDR2 is SFDVKD in the germline V gene. The CDR3 is 17 residues long. J gave up 6 bases and V 2 bases, and 8 bases lay outside the gene matches. For the CDR3, the DNA is TGTGCCACCAGTGATTGGGGGACAGGGGGTCGTAGCAATGAGCAGTTCTTC. It codes for CATSDWGTGGRSNEQFF.

This clonotype came up a few times. Here the CDR3 DNA reads TGTGCCAGCAGTTACCGACTGGGGACTAGCGGGAGGGCAGGTCTATATACGCAGTATTTT. The encoded protein is CASSYRLGTSGRAGLYTQYF. This chain connects TRBV6-2 or TRBV6-3 to TRBJ2-3, with 16 positions matching TRBD2. The CDR3 consists of 20 residues. CDR1 MNHEY and CDR2 SVGEGT come from the germline V gene. V dropped 2 bases and J dropped 7; count of bases not matched to a gene: 15.

This clonotype appeared many times. The chain recombines TRBV12-3 or TRBV12-4 with TRBJ1-2; D is perhaps TRBD1 (6 bases). Trimming took off 6 bases at V and 6 bases at J, with 20 bases between the two ends. CDR3 size: 15 residues. CDR3 sequence (DNA): TGTGCCAGCAGCCTACCGGCCTACGCAGGGGATGGCTACACCTTC. This codes for CASSLPAYAGDGYTF.

This clonotype has more than one count but fewer than ten. The chain combines TRBV12-3 or TRBV12-4 with TRBJ2-5; 7 bases are shared with TRBD2. The CDR3 is made up of 15 amino acids. The ends lost 3 bases at V and 1 base at J; junction bases unmatched: 5. CDR3 coding DNA: TGTGCCAGCAGTTTTGGGGGACTACCCCAAGAGACCCAGTACTTC. This encodes CASSFGGLPQETQYF.

The chain is built from TRBV19 and TRBJ1-5; no clear D gene. Between the trimmed V and J ends, which lost 4 bases and 2 bases, there was a span of 9 bases. The CDR3 is 14 residues long. Germline V gene lookup returns CDR1 LNHDA and CDR2 SQIVND (reference sequence). The CDR3 region has the DNA TGTGCCAGTAGTAAAGGACGGGGCAATCAGCCCCAGCATTTT. It translates to CASSKGRGNQPQHF.

The rearrangement uses TRBV20-1 and TRBJ2-3, with D hard to call. Germline CDR1 reads DFQATT; CDR2 reads SNEGSKA (reference sequence). CDR3 length: 14 amino acids. V lost 5 bases and J 2 bases, leaving 14 bases between the germline ends. The CDR3 protein is CSAPLKLSTDTQYF. The CDR3 region has the DNA TGCAGTGCTCCCCTGAAACTTTCCACAGATACGCAGTATTTT.

V is TRBV27 and J is TRBJ2-3, with D hard to call. The V end lost 6 bases, the J end lost 2 bases, and 9 bases lay between the germline ends. The germline gives CDR1 MNHEY, CDR2 SMNVEV (reference sequence). This CDR3 is built from 13 residues. The DNA for the CDR3 is TGTGCCAGCAGCCTCCTTCACACAGATACGCAGTATTTT. Translated, it gives CASSLLHTDTQYF.

This clonotype occurred many times. The chain uses TRBV3-1 and TRBJ2-5; 10 positions agree with TRBD1. Losses at the gene ends were 4 bases for V and 2 bases for J; bases not matched to a gene: 4. The CDR3 covers 15 residues. Germline-derived CDR1 and CDR2 are LGHDT and YNNKEL (reference sequence). Here the CDR3 DNA reads TGTGCCAGCAGCCCCGGACAGGGGGTACAAGAGACCCAGTACTTC. This encodes CASSPGQGVQETQYF.

This clonotype has a handful of counts. The chain carries TRBV24-1 and TRBJ2-5, with TRBD2 as a possible D gene (6 bases). Germline loops: CDR1 KGHDR, CDR2 SFDVKD. V was cut by 1 base and J by 2 bases, with 16 bases left in between. CDR3 length: 17 residues. The DNA for the CDR3 is TGTGCCACCAGTGATTTAGGGACTCCCCGGTCACAAGAGACCCAGTACTTC. Translation gives CATSDLGTPRSQETQYF.

V is TRBV9 and J is TRBJ2-4; D is uncertain. There are 13 residues in the CDR3. Per germline, CDR1 SGDLS and CDR2 YYNGEE. V lost 0 bases and J 0 bases, leaving 1 base between the germline ends. CDR3: CASSVGAKNIQYF. The CDR3 DNA reads TGTGCCAGCAGCGTAGGAGCCAAAAACATTCAGTACTTC.

In DNA form, the CDR3 reads TGTGCCAGCAGCTCCTCCACGAGGACAGGGGAGTATGAGCAGTACTTC. It yields the protein CASSSSTRTGEYEQYF. V and J are TRBV7-9 and TRBJ2-7, with 9 bases matching TRBD1. The J segment lost 7 bases and the V segment lost 4 bases, leaving 14 bases of the junction unmatched. From germline, CDR1 is SEHNR and CDR2 FQNEAQ (reference sequence). The CDR3 consists of 16 residues.

The chain combines TRBV5-4 with TRBJ2-1; possibly TRBD2 for D (6 bases). The V end lost 2 bases, the J end lost 1 base, and 10 bases lay between the germline ends. CDR1 SGHNT and CDR2 YYREEE come from the germline V gene (reference sequence). The CDR3 spans 15 residues. In DNA, the CDR3 is TGTGCCAGCAGCTTAGAGCGGGTATCCTACAATGAGCAGTTCTTC. Its protein product is CASSLERVSYNEQFF. Together with reference TRBV5-4 and TRBJ2-1, the CDR3 gives the full variable domain: ETGVTQSPTHLIKTRGQQVTLRCSSQSGHNTVSWYQQALGQGPQFIFQYYREEENGRGNFPPRFSGLQFPNYSSELNVNALELDDSALYLCASSLERVSYNEQFFGPGTRLTVL.

This clonotype was picked up many times. The V gene is TRBV4-1, the J gene TRBJ2-1, with D possibly being TRBD1 (5 bases). The V gene's germline CDR1 is MGHRA and CDR2 YSYEKL. The germline V and J ends were trimmed by 1 base and 5 bases, with 15 bases remaining between them. This CDR3 is 16 amino acids long. The chain's CDR3 is CASSQVGLQGDNEQFF. The CDR3 DNA follows: TGCGCCAGCAGCCAAGTGGGTCTCCAAGGGGACAATGAGCAGTTCTTC.

In this sample, this clonotype turned up a few times. The V gene is TRBV20-1, the J gene TRBJ2-2; D perhaps matches TRBD1 (6 bases). CDR1 is DFQATT and CDR2 is SNEGSKA in the germline V gene (reference sequence). CDR3 length: 14 amino acids. The V end was cut by 6 bases, the J end by 2 bases, with 13 bases between. DNA of the CDR3: TGCAGTGCGGTACAGGGCCTAAACACCGGGGAGCTGTTTTTT. Its translation: CSAVQGLNTGELFF.

Of note for this clonotype: Here the CDR3 omits its conserved ending phenylalanine or tryptophan, so a read error is the likely source. The chain combines TRBV7-9 with TRBJ2-7; possibly TRBD2 for D (5 bases). The CDR3 runs 14 residues. V was shortened by 7 bases and J by 3 bases, with 16 bases between the two germline ends. In germline, CDR1 is SEHNR, CDR2 FQNEAQ (reference sequence). CDR3 bases: TGTGCCAGCACCTCTGGTGGGAGTAACTACGAGCAGTACTCC. As protein: CASTSGGSNYEQYS.

This rearrangement joins TRBV2 to TRBJ2-2; 7 bases are shared with TRBD1. With V trimmed by 3 bases and J by 7 bases, 5 bases remained unmatched. Germline V lookup: CDR1 SNHLY, CDR2 FYNNEI. The CDR3 contains 14 residues. The CDR3 sequence is CASSDRGTGGELFF. The CDR3 coding sequence is TGTGCCAGCAGTGACAGGGGGACGGGCGGGGAGCTGTTTTTT. Full variable domain (missing parts from reference TRBV2 and TRBJ2-2): EPEVTQTPSHQVTQMGQEVILRCVPISNHLYFYWYRQILGQKVEFLVSFYNNEISEKSEIFDDQFSVERPDGSNFTLKIRSTKLEDSAMYFCASSDRGTGGELFFGEGSRLTVL.

This clonotype has just a few counts. The genes are TRBV7-9 and TRBJ2-4, with D perhaps assigned TRBD1 or TRBD2 (6 bases each). The V gene lost 5 bases and the J gene lost 10 bases, with 18 bases spanning the gap. The germline V gene has CDR1 SEHNR and CDR2 FQNEAQ (reference sequence). This CDR3 region has 14 residues. The CDR3 DNA reads as TGTGCCAGCAGCGAGGACAGATGGGGGGTTATTCAGTACTTC. It specifies CASSEDRWGVIQYF.

The chain combines TRBV5-1 with TRBJ2-3; a weak D match, TRBD1 (6 bases). The CDR3 sequence is 15 residues long. Germline loops: CDR1 SGHRS, CDR2 YFSETQ. The V end lost 2 bases, the J end lost 1 base, and 11 bases lay between the germline ends. CDR3 DNA: TGCGCCAGCAGCTTCCCACAGGGACGCACAGATACGCAGTATTTT. Protein: CASSFPQGRTDTQYF.

The V gene is TRBV6-2 or TRBV6-3, the J gene TRBJ2-1; tentative D call: TRBD2 (6 bases). The CDR3 totals 16 residues. V lost 6 bases and J 8 bases, leaving 23 bases between the germline ends. Germline values: CDR1 MNHEY, CDR2 SVGEGT. The CDR3 nucleotides read TGTGCCAGCAGGGTACTAGGGGAGGCCCGTGGGTATGAGCAGTTCTTC. Protein product: CASRVLGEARGYEQFF.

The chain has TRBV12-3 or TRBV12-4 and TRBJ2-7; TRBD1 agrees at 8 bases. The CDR3 extends over 14 amino acids. With V trimmed by 6 bases and J by 4 bases, 8 bases remained unmatched. CDR3 protein: CASSSDRAWYEQYF. In nucleotides, the CDR3 is TGTGCCAGCAGCTCGGACAGGGCTTGGTACGAGCAGTACTTC.

V is TRBV10-3 and J is TRBJ2-3; maybe TRBD2 (5 bases). The CDR3 sequence is 13 residues long. V was clipped by 7 bases and J by 0 bases, with 8 bases between them. From germline, CDR1 is ENHRY and CDR2 SYGVKD. CDR3 DNA sequence: TGTGCCATCAAGCGGCCTAGCACAGATACGCAGTATTTT. It encodes CAIKRPSTDTQYF.

This clonotype was seen a handful of times. This sequence joins TRBV4-1 and TRBJ2-1, with a tentative D call TRBD1 (6 bases). This CDR3 spans 16 amino acids. Between the trimmed V and J ends, which lost 2 bases and 7 bases, there was a span of 18 bases. The germline V gene has CDR1 MGHRA and CDR2 YSYEKL. The CDR3 sequence is CASSQPRRGPGNEQFF. DNA of the CDR3: TGCGCCAGCAGCCAACCCCGCAGGGGTCCGGGGAATGAGCAGTTCTTC.

The chain has TRBV29-1 and TRBJ2-5, with unresolved D. Trimming shortened V by 7 bases and J by 5 bases, and 8 bases separated the two germline ends. The CDR3 has 10 amino acids. Germline V CDR1 and CDR2: SQVTM, ANQGSEA. CDR3 in DNA: TGCAGCGCTGTGGGGGAGACCCAGTACTTC. Protein: CSAVGETQYF.

This clonotype appeared many times. The chain employs TRBV7-3 and TRBJ1-1; D not resolved. Trimming shortened V by 4 bases and J by 0 bases, and 6 bases separated the two germline ends. This CDR3 contains 13 residues. Germline lookup yields CDR1 SGHTA and CDR2 FQGTGA. The CDR3 sequence is CASSSTMNTEAFF. The CDR3 bases are TGTGCCAGCAGCTCCACAATGAACACTGAAGCTTTCTTT.

This clonotype was counted at least ten times. The chain is built from TRBV5-1 and TRBJ2-2; D perhaps matches TRBD2 (5 bases). The CDR3 covers 17 residues. V gave up 3 bases and J gave up 5 bases, with 20 bases separating them. Germline values: CDR1 SGHRS, CDR2 YFSETQ. CDR3 nucleotides: TGCGCCAGCAGCTCACGCGGTCAAGGGAGTCTGACCGGGGAGCTGTTTTTT. Translation: CASSSRGQGSLTGELFF.

This clonotype was counted between two and nine times. The V call is TRBV9, the J call TRBJ1-3, with D perhaps TRBD1 (6 bases). CDR1 and CDR2 (germline): SGDLS, YYNGEE. V dropped 4 bases and J dropped 2 bases, with 19 bases sitting between them. This CDR3 contains 17 residues. CDR3 region: CASSTLTGLGPGNTIYF. The DNA of the CDR3 is TGTGCCAGCAGCACCTTGACAGGTTTAGGACCTGGAAACACCATATATTTT.

This clonotype was seen a handful of times. This rearrangement joins TRBV11-1 to TRBJ2-7, with D possibly being TRBD1 or TRBD2 (5 bases each). CDR3 length equals 15 residues. Germline CDR1 reads SGHAT; CDR2 reads FQDESV (reference sequence). V was cut by 1 base and J by 3 bases, with 13 bases left in between. CDR3 DNA sequence: TGTGCCAGCAGCTTAGAGGGACGGGGCAGCTACGAGCAGTACTTC. It is translated as CASSLEGRGSYEQYF.

The V and J genes are TRBV5-1 and TRBJ1-2; TRBD1 agrees at 8 bases. V shed 3 bases, J shed 5 bases, and the junction held 9 bases outside the gene matches. CDR3 length: 15 amino acids. Germline assignment: CDR1 SGHRS and CDR2 YFSETQ. CDR3 DNA: TGCGCCAGCAGCTGGGCCGGGACAGGCAGTTATGGCTACACCTTC. This gives the protein CASSWAGTGSYGYTF.

The chain has TRBV29-1 and TRBJ2-2; TRBD1 agrees at 9 bases. Unmatched junction bases numbered 11, after V lost 5 bases and J lost 7 bases. Germline-derived CDR1 and CDR2 are SQVTM and ANQGSEA. The CDR3 is made up of 15 amino acids. CDR3 sequence reads: CSVPGQGFFNGELFF. CDR3 in DNA: TGCAGCGTTCCCGGACAGGGGTTCTTCAACGGGGAGCTGTTTTTT.

The CDR3: CSVASGVSEQYF. In DNA, the CDR3 is TGCAGCGTCGCAAGCGGAGTCTCCGAGCAGTACTTC. The chain joins TRBV29-1 to TRBJ2-7, with a possible D match to TRBD2 (5 bases). Looked up from germline, CDR1 is SQVTM and CDR2 is ANQGSEA. CDR3 size: 12 residues. The V gene lost 6 bases and the J gene lost 6 bases, with 15 bases spanning the gap.